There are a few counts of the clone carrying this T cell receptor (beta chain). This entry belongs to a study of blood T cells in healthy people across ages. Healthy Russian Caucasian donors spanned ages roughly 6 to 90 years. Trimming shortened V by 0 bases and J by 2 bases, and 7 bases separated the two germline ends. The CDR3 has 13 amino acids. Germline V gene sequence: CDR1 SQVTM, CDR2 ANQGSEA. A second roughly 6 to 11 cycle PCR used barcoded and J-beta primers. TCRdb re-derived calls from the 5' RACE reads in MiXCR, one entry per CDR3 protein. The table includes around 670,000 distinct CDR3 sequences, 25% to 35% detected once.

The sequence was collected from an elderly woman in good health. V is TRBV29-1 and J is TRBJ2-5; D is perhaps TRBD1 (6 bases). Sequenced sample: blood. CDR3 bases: TGCAGCGTTGAAGAGGGGGCACAAGAGACCCAGTACTTC. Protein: CSVEEGAQETQYF.